The 24 T cell receptor beta chains presented below share a single source sample, sequenced in a study of tissue T cells after allogeneic stem cell transplantation. Measured with immunoSEQ multiplex PCR; TCRdb has only the in-frame clones, and not every one. Of 25,000 to 30,000 clones in the sample, about 85% were seen once. This material consisted of blood, taken before transplantation. These receptors were taken from a woman between 18 and 50 years old who later had graft-versus-host disease after an allogeneic stem cell transplant.

The chain links TRBV10-3 to TRBJ1-1; a weak D match, TRBD1 (5 bases). This CDR3 has 12 amino acids. Germline V gene lookup returns CDR1 ENHRY and CDR2 SYGVKD. Deletions cut 5 bases from V and 4 bases from J, with 8 bases between. The CDR3 region has the DNA TGTGCCATCAGTTTCGACAGCACTGAAGCTTTCTTT. It specifies CAISFDSTEAFF.

The V gene is TRBV6-5, the J gene TRBJ1-2, with no clear D. CDR3 length: 13 amino acids. Trimming stripped 1 base from V and 2 bases from J, with 5 bases between. CDR1 is MNHEY, CDR2 SVGAGI, per germline. As DNA, the CDR3 is TGTGCCAGCAGTTACTGGAGCAACTATGGCTACACCTTC. Translating it yields CASSYWSNYGYTF.

The chain couples TRBV27 to TRBJ2-5, with TRBD2 identical over 8 bases. CDR1 is MNHEY and CDR2 is SMNVEV in the germline V gene (reference sequence). V trimming: 5 bases; J trimming: 1 base; junction bases outside the gene matches: 6. This CDR3 has 15 amino acids. In DNA form, the CDR3 reads TGTGCCAGCAGTAGGGTAGCGGGGCCCCAAGAGACCCAGTACTTC. It yields the protein CASSRVAGPQETQYF.

The V gene is TRBV5-6, the J gene TRBJ1-1, with no clear D. Germline CDR1 reads SGHDT; CDR2 reads YYEEEE. The CDR3 runs to 17 residues. V shed 1 base and J shed 2 bases, with 18 bases lying between them. DNA for the CDR3: TGTGCCAGCAGCTTGAAGTGGGTTTGGACTGCAAACACTGAAGCTTTCTTT. It codes for CASSLKWVWTANTEAFF.

The rearrangement uses TRBV11-2 and TRBJ2-7; D perhaps matches TRBD2 (5 bases). Trimming pared 0 bases from V and 4 bases from J, leaving 7 bases between. The germline CDR1 and CDR2 sequences are SGHAT and FQNNGV. This CDR3 has 13 residues. The CDR3 region is CASSLEWTYEQYF. CDR3 sequence (DNA): TGTGCCAGCAGCTTAGAGTGGACTTACGAGCAGTACTTC.

This chain uses TRBV2 with TRBJ2-3; possibly TRBD1 for D (6 bases). Trimming stripped 5 bases from V and 3 bases from J, with 18 bases between. This CDR3 contains 16 residues. Germline values: CDR1 SNHLY, CDR2 FYNNEI. CDR3 amino acids: CASSPLLGRGTDTQYF. DNA for the CDR3: TGTGCCAGCAGTCCCCTCTTGGGCAGGGGAACAGATACGCAGTATTTT.

The chain carries TRBV9 and TRBJ2-1; 7 nucleotides align to TRBD2. The trim removed 0 bases at V and 7 bases at J, leaving 10 bases unmatched. The CDR3 contains 16 residues. Germline values: CDR1 SGDLS, CDR2 YYNGEE. Here the CDR3 reads CASSVDPGTTVNEQFF. The CDR3 DNA sequence: TGTGCCAGCAGCGTAGACCCCGGGACTACGGTTAATGAGCAGTTCTTC.

This chain connects TRBV28 to TRBJ1-2; D call uncertain. The CDR3 totals 13 residues. Germline V CDR1 and CDR2: MDHEN, SYDVKM. Trimming cost V 7 bases and J 8 bases, with 17 bases left between them. The CDR3 region has the DNA TGTGCCAGCAAACACCCCCACGTCCGGGGCTACACCTTC. It translates to CASKHPHVRGYTF.

The chain joins TRBV7-9 to TRBJ1-3; no reliable D call. The CDR3 spans 16 residues. The germline CDR1 and CDR2 sequences are SEHNR and FQNEAQ (reference sequence). V lost 5 bases to trimming and J lost 0 bases, with 14 bases between them. The CDR3 here is CASSPRFADSGNTIYF. The CDR3 DNA sequence: TGTGCCAGCAGCCCCCGGTTCGCAGACTCTGGAAACACCATATATTTT.

The V call is TRBV9, the J call TRBJ2-7; tentatively, D is TRBD1 or TRBD2 (5 bases each). CDR1 SGDLS and CDR2 YYNGEE come from the germline V gene. V shed 8 bases and J shed 2 bases, with 14 bases lying between them. CDR3 size: 13 residues. CDR3 protein: CASGVMGAYEQYF. CDR3 bases: TGTGCCAGTGGAGTCATGGGGGCCTACGAGCAGTACTTC.

Only one count was recorded for this clone. The CDR3 loop reads CASSLRDVSTDTQYF. CDR3 nucleotides: TGTGCCAGCAGCCTCCGGGACGTATCCACAGATACGCAGTATTTT. The chain couples TRBV3-1 (or the pseudogene TRBV3-2) to TRBJ2-3; tentatively, D is TRBD1 or TRBD2 (5 bases each). Germline assignment: CDR1 LGHDT and CDR2 YNNKEL (reference sequence). V dropped 4 bases and J dropped 2 bases, with 13 bases sitting between them. The CDR3 sequence is 15 residues long.

The chain uses TRBV7-8 and TRBJ1-3, with TRBD1 matching over 7 bases. Germline V gene sequence: CDR1 SGHVS, CDR2 FQNEAQ. The V segment lost 3 bases and the J segment 4 bases; nucleotides outside the gene matches: 6. This CDR3 has 15 residues. CDR3: CASSLGRGMGNTIYF. The CDR3, as DNA: TGTGCCAGCAGCTTGGGCAGGGGGATGGGAAACACCATATATTTT.

The chain employs TRBV19 and TRBJ2-1; a possible D gene is TRBD2 (6 bases). Germline loops: CDR1 LNHDA, CDR2 SQIVND (reference sequence). V was shortened by 6 bases and J by 3 bases, with 6 bases between the two germline ends. The CDR3 is 12 amino acids. CDR3 bases: TGTGCCAGTAGCGGGAGCTACAATGAGCAGTTCTTC. Protein: CASSGSYNEQFF. Complete variable domain (other parts from reference TRBV19 and TRBJ2-1): DGGITQSPKYLFRKEGQNVTLSCEQNLNHDAMYWYRQDPGQGLRLIYYSQIVNDFQKGDIAEGYSVSREKKESFPLTVTSAQKNPTAFYLCASSGSYNEQFFGPGTRLTVL.

The chain combines TRBV29-1 with TRBJ2-7; 7 positions match TRBD2. V dropped 6 bases and J dropped 2; count of bases not matched to a gene: 10. Germline V gives CDR1 SQVTM, CDR2 ANQGSEA. This CDR3 region has 14 residues. In nucleotides, the CDR3 is TGCAGCGTAACCGATTCTAGCGGAACCTACGAGCAGTACTTC. Translated, it gives CSVTDSSGTYEQYF.

The chain joins TRBV19 to TRBJ2-1; D perhaps matches TRBD2 (6 bases). The V end lost 3 bases, the J end lost 2 bases, and 20 bases lay between the germline ends. The CDR3 loop spans 18 amino acids. Germline CDR1 is LNHDA and CDR2 is SQIVND (reference sequence). CDR3 bases: TGTGCCAGTAGTATCCGAGGAGGGCCAACCCCCCCCTACAATGAGCAGTTCTTC. Amino acids: CASSIRGGPTPPYNEQFF.

The chain is built from TRBV9 and TRBJ2-3; TRBD2 matches at 11 bases. The germline V gene encodes CDR1 SGDLS and CDR2 YYNGEE. The V and J ends lost 1 base and 6 bases, in that order; junction bases with no gene match: 7. There are 16 residues in the CDR3. CDR3 DNA sequence: TGTGCCAGCAGCGTACATACTAGCGGGAGCGCGGATACGCAGTATTTT. Its protein is CASSVHTSGSADTQYF.

This clone came up once. The genes are TRBV5-5 and TRBJ1-2, with 10 bases lining up with TRBD1. J lost 4 bases, V lost 4 bases, and 7 bases had no gene match. The CDR3 is 15 residues long. Germline-derived CDR1 and CDR2 are SGHKS and YYEKEE (reference sequence). This CDR3 reads CASSRQGASVYGYTF. CDR3 DNA: TGTGCCAGCAGCCGACAGGGGGCCTCCGTCTATGGCTACACCTTC.

V gene TRBV27 combines with J gene TRBJ1-6; weak D call: TRBD1 (6 bases). V was clipped by 2 bases and J by 7 bases, with 9 bases between them. CDR1 and CDR2 from the germline V gene are MNHEY and SMNVEV (reference sequence). This CDR3 is built from 14 residues. The CDR3 DNA reads TGTGCCAGCAGTTTAGGGGGCATCAATTCACCCCTCCACTTT. Translated: CASSLGGINSPLHF.

The rearrangement uses TRBV19 and TRBJ2-7, with a possible D match to TRBD1 (5 bases). Germline CDR1 is LNHDA and CDR2 is SQIVND (reference sequence). V was pared by 5 bases and J by 2 bases, with 13 bases between. This CDR3 is 14 amino acids long. In DNA form, the CDR3 reads TGTGCCAGTAGTTCTGACAGAGGACCCTACGAGCAGTACTTC. It encodes CASSSDRGPYEQYF.

The chain is built from TRBV6-5 and TRBJ2-7; tentatively, D is TRBD1 (6 bases). The germline V gene encodes CDR1 MNHEY and CDR2 SVGAGI. The CDR3 length is 13 residues. V lost 5 bases, J lost 2 bases, and 10 bases lay in between. This chain's CDR3 is CASSLYRAYEQYF. The CDR3 DNA reads as TGTGCCAGCAGTCTGTACAGGGCCTACGAGCAGTACTTC.

The chain joins TRBV30 to TRBJ1-2, with 11 bases identical to TRBD1. CDR1 and CDR2 from the germline V gene are GTSNPN and SVGIG (reference sequence). V dropped 7 bases and J dropped 0; count of bases not matched to a gene: 13. The CDR3 is made up of 17 amino acids. The CDR3 DNA sequence: TGTGCCTTGGACAGGGGGCGGTTAAGGTTAGCTAACTATGGCTACACCTTC. Amino acids: CALDRGRLRLANYGYTF.

This chain links TRBV11-2 with TRBJ1-1; no definite D call. The CDR3 runs to 15 residues. The ends were cut back, 0 bases at V and 5 bases at J, with 13 bases in the middle. Germline values: CDR1 SGHAT, CDR2 FQNNGV. The CDR3 loop is CASSLDLWVRTEAFF. The CDR3 nucleotides read TGTGCCAGCAGCTTAGATCTCTGGGTACGGACTGAAGCTTTCTTT. The whole variable domain, filled in from reference TRBV11-2 and TRBJ1-1, reads EAGVAQSPRYKIIEKRQSVAFWCNPISGHATLYWYQQILGQGPKLLIQFQNNGVVDDSQLPKDRFSAERLKGVDSTLKIQPAKLEDSAVYLCASSLDLWVRTEAFFGQGTRLTVV.

The chain employs TRBV5-1 and TRBJ1-2; D uncertain. V dropped 0 bases and J dropped 6 bases, with 15 bases sitting between them. Per the germline V gene, CDR1 is SGHRS and CDR2 is YFSETQ. This CDR3 comprises 15 residues. CDR3 nucleotides: TGCGCCAGCAGCTTGGAACCCACCCTAGGCCATGGCTACACCTTC. Encoded protein: CASSLEPTLGHGYTF.

CDR3 sequence: CASSQNLVGEQYF. The CDR3 bases are TGCGCCAGCAGCCAAAATCTAGTTGGCGAGCAGTACTTC. The chain couples TRBV4-1 to TRBJ2-7, with no clear D. The V gene lost 2 bases and the J gene lost 6 bases, with 11 bases spanning the gap. The CDR3 has 13 amino acids. Germline V CDR1 and CDR2: MGHRA, YSYEKL.